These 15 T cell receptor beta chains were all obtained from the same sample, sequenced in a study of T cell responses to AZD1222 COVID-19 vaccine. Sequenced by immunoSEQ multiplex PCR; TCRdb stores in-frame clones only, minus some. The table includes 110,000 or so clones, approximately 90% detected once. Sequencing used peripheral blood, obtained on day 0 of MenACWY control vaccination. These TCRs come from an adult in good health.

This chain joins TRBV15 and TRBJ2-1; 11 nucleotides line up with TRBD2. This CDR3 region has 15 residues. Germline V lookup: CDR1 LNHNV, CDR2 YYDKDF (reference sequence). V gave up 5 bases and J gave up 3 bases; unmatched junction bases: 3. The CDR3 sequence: CATSVGLAVYNEQFF. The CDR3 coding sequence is TGTGCCACCAGCGTGGGACTAGCGGTCTACAATGAGCAGTTCTTC.

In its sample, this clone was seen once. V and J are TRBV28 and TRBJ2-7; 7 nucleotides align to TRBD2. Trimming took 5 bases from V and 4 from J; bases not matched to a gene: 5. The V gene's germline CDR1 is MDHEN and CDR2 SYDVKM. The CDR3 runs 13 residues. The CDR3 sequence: CASSGTGGYEQYF. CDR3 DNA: TGTGCCAGCAGTGGGACGGGGGGTTACGAGCAGTACTTC. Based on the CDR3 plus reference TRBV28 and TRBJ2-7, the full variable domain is DVKVTQSSRYLVKRTGEKVFLECVQDMDHENMFWYRQDPGLGLRLIYFSYDVKMKEKGDIPEGYSVSREKKERFSLILESASTNQTSMYLCASSGTGGYEQYFGPGTRLTVT.

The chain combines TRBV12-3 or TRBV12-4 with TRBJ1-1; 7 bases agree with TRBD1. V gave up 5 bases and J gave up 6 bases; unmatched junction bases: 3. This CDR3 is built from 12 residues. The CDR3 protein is CASSQGTAEAFF. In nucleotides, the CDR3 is TGTGCCAGCAGTCAAGGGACAGCTGAAGCTTTCTTT.

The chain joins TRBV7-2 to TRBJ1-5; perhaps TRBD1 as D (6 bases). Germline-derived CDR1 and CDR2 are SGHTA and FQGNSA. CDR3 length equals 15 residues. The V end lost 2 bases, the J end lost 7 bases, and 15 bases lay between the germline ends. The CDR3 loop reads CASSLSSGAGQPQHF. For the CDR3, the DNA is TGTGCCAGCAGCTTATCTTCGGGGGCTGGACAGCCCCAGCATTTT.

The CDR3, as DNA: TGCAGCGTTGTTCCCCGGACTGAAGCTTTCTTT. Translation gives CSVVPRTEAFF. This chain joins TRBV29-1 and TRBJ1-1; D gene unclear. CDR1 and CDR2 from the germline V gene are SQVTM and ANQGSEA. There are 11 residues in the CDR3. The V end lost 4 bases, the J end lost 5 bases, and 8 bases lay between the germline ends.

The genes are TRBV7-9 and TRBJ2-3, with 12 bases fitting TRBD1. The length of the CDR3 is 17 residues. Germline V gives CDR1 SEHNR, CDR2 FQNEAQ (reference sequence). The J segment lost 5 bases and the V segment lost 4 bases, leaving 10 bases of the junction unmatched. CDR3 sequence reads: CASSWEPGQGARDTQYF. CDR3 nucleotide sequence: TGTGCCAGCAGCTGGGAGCCGGGACAGGGGGCAAGAGATACGCAGTATTTT.

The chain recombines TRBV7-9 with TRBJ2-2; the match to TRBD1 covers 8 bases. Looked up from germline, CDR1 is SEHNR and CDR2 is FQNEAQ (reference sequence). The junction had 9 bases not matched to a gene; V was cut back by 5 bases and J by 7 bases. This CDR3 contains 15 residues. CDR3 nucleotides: TGTGCCAGCAGCCTCGACAGGGGAGCTGTCGGGGAGCTGTTTTTT. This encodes CASSLDRGAVGELFF.

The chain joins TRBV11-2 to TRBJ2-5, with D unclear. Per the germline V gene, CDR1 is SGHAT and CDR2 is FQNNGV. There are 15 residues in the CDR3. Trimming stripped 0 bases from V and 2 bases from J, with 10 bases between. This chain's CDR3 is CASSLELPGQETQYF. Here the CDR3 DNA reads TGTGCCAGCAGCTTAGAACTACCTGGGCAAGAGACCCAGTACTTC.

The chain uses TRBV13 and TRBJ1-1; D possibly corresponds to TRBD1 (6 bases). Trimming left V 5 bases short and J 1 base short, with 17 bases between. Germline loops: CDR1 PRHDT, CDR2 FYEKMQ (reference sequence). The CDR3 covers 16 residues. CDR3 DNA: TGTGCCAGCAGCACATGGGACATCTATGGGAACACTGAAGCTTTCTTT. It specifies CASSTWDIYGNTEAFF.

The CDR3, as DNA: TGTGCCAGCAGAGCAGCGGGGGGGCCTGGGATGACGCAGTATTTT. Its translation: CASRAAGGPGMTQYF. The chain links TRBV5-5 to TRBJ2-3; TRBD2 aligns across 10 bases. After removal of 5 bases from V and 9 bases from J, the junction contained 12 bases not matched to a gene. CDR3 length: 15 amino acids. The germline V gene has CDR1 SGHKS and CDR2 YYEKEE (reference sequence). The full variable domain, in which reference TRBV5-5 and TRBJ2-3 provide the parts outside the CDR3, is DAGVTQSPTHLIKTRGQQVTLRCSPISGHKSVSWYQQVLGQGPQFIFQYYEKEERGRGNFPDRFSARQFPNYSSELNVNALLLGDSALYLCASRAAGGPGMTQYFGPGTRLTVL.

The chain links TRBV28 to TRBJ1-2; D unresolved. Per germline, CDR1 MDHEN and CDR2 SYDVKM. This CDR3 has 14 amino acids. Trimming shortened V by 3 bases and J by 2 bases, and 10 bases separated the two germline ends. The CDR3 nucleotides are TGTGCCAGCAGTTTCTCGGTAGGGAACTATGGCTACACCTTC. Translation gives CASSFSVGNYGYTF.

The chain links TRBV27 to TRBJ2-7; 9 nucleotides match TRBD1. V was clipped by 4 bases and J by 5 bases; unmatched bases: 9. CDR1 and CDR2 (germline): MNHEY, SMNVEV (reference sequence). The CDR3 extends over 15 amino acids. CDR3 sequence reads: CASSSPGQGSNEQYF. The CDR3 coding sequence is TGTGCCAGCAGTTCGCCGGGACAGGGTAGCAACGAGCAGTACTTC.

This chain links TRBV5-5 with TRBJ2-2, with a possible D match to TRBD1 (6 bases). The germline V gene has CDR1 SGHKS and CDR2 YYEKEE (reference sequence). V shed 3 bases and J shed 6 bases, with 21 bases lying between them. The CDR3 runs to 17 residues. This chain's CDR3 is CASSWGVTGSYPGELFF. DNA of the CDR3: TGTGCCAGCAGCTGGGGAGTAACAGGGTCATATCCCGGGGAGCTGTTTTTT.

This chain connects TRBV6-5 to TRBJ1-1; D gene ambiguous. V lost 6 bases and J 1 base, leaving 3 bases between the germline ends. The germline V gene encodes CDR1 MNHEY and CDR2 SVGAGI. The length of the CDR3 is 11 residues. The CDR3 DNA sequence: TGTGCCAGCAGCGAGAACACTGAAGCTTTCTTT. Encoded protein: CASSENTEAFF.

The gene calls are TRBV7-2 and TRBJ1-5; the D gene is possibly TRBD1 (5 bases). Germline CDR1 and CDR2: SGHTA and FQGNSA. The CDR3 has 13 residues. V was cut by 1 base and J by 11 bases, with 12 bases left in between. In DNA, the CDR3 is TGTGCCAGCAGCTTAGTAGGGGTGAGGGCCCAGCATTTT. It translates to CASSLVGVRAQHF.